This T cell receptor beta chain originates from a study of CD8+ T cells in alopecia areata. Extraction and reverse transcription of RNA yielded cDNA as the sequencing template. Produced via immunoSEQ multiplex PCR; TCRdb's table is partial and in-frame only. The table lists about 190,000 clones, more than 50% of them singletons, with about 0.94% in the top ten. Treatment noted: oral pan-JAK inhibitor, 5-10 mg twice daily. This sequence originates from a human donor with alopecia areata. The sample consisted of CD4+ T cells sorted from blood, taken at week 24, from a patient treated with tofacitinib.

The CDR3 reads CASSLSPNTGELFF. Written as DNA, the CDR3 is TGCGCCAGCAGCTTGTCGCCCAACACCGGGGAGCTGTTTTTT. The chain couples TRBV5-1 to TRBJ2-2; no firm D call. The germline V gene has CDR1 SGHRS and CDR2 YFSETQ. V dropped 1 base and J dropped 2 bases, with 6 bases sitting between them. The CDR3 is 14 amino acids.